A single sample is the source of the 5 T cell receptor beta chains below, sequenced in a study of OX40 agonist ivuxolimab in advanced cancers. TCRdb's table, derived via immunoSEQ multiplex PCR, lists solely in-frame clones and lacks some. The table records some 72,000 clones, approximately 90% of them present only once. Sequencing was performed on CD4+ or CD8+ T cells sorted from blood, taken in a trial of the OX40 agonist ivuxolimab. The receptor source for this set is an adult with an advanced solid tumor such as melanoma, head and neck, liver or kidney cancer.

CDR3 nucleotide sequence: TGTGCCAGCAGCTTAGGTCTCCGGGGCTACACCTTC. This encodes CASSLGLRGYTF. The chain combines TRBV7-9 with TRBJ1-2; no definite D call. Trimming cost V 1 base and J 8 bases, with 8 bases left between them. This CDR3 is 12 amino acids long. Germline V gives CDR1 SEHNR, CDR2 FQNEAQ (reference sequence).

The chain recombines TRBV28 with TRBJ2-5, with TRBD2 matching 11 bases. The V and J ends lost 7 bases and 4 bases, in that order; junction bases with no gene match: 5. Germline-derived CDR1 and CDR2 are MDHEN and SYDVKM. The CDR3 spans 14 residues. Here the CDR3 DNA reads TGTGCCAGCAAACTAGCGGGAGAGGGAGAGACCCAGTACTTC. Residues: CASKLAGEGETQYF.

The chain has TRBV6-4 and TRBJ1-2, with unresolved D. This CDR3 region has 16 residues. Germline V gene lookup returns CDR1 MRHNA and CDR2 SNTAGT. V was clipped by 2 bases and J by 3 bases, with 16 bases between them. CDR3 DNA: TGTGCCAGCAGTGACCCACCCATTCACCTAGACTATGGCTACACCTTC. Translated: CASSDPPIHLDYGYTF.

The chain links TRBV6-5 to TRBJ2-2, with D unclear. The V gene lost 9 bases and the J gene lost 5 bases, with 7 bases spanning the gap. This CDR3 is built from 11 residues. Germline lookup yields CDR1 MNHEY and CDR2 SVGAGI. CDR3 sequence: CASYRTGELFF. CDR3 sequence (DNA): TGTGCCAGTTACAGAACCGGGGAGCTGTTTTTT.

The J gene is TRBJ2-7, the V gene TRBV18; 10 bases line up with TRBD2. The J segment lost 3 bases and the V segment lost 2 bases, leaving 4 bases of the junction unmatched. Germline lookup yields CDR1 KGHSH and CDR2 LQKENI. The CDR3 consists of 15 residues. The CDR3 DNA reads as TGTGCCAGCTCACCAACCGGGACTAGCGTCTACGAGCAGTACTTC. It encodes CASSPTGTSVYEQYF.